The 18 T cell receptor beta chains below all came from one sample that was sequenced in a study of blood T cells in healthy people across ages. Then a second PCR, running about 7 to 11 cycles, was carried out with a sample-barcoded 5' primer and a J-beta primer mix. TCRdb reprocessed the 5' RACE reads via MiXCR and lists one record per CDR3 protein. Of 1.5 million to 1.8 million distinct CDR3 sequences listed, approximately 39% were seen once; the top ten hold under 5%. The sample comprised blood. All receptors derive from a woman between 18 and 29 years old in good health.

The chain couples TRBV20-1 to TRBJ1-1; 10 nucleotides align to TRBD1. Germline V gene sequence: CDR1 DFQATT, CDR2 SNEGSKA (reference sequence). This CDR3 contains 16 residues. The V gene end was trimmed by 7 bases and the J gene end by 1 base; junction bases not matched to a gene: 12. The CDR3 DNA sequence: TGCAGTGTTGCGTCCGGGACAGGGGACCCGAACACTGAAGCTTTCTTT. Protein product: CSVASGTGDPNTEAFF.

The genes are TRBV4-1 and TRBJ1-1; D remains ambiguous. V was pared by 0 bases and J by 8 bases, with 7 bases between. Germline CDR1 reads MGHRA; CDR2 reads YSYEKL. This CDR3 has 12 residues. The CDR3 DNA follows: TGCGCCAGCAGCCAAGACTGGAAAGAAGCTTTCTTT. Residues: CASSQDWKEAFF.

This clonotype was seen more than once but under ten times. The chain has TRBV7-8 and TRBJ2-5; D call uncertain. The J call may be in error: the DNA end matches TRBJ2-7 better. CDR1 and CDR2 (germline): SGHVS, FQNEAQ. This CDR3 has 14 amino acids. CDR3 protein: CASSLDSPDYEQYF. CDR3 sequence (DNA): TGTGCCAGCAGCTTAGATTCCCCAGACTACGAGCAGTACTTC.

The rearrangement links TRBV6-5 to TRBJ2-5; D is possibly TRBD1 or TRBD2 (5 bases each). CDR1 is MNHEY, CDR2 SVGAGI, per germline. Deletions cut 2 bases from V and 2 bases from J, with 18 bases between. The CDR3 is 17 amino acids. The CDR3, as DNA: TGTGCCAGCAGTTACAGCTGGGGCGGCTCGGGGCAAGAGACCCAGTACTTC. Amino acid sequence: CASSYSWGGSGQETQYF.

This clonotype was recorded once. The chain combines TRBV12-3 or TRBV12-4 with TRBJ1-4; tentative D call: TRBD1 (5 bases). V shed 5 bases and J shed 10 bases, with 29 bases lying between them. This CDR3 spans 18 amino acids. CDR3 sequence: CASSPMRQRHTPDGKLFF. The CDR3 nucleotides read TGTGCCAGCAGTCCGATGAGACAGCGCCACACCCCCGATGGAAAACTGTTTTTT.

The genes are TRBV6-5 and TRBJ1-1, with a tentative D call TRBD1 (5 bases). The length of the CDR3 is 15 residues. The V gene's germline CDR1 is MNHEY and CDR2 SVGAGI. V lost 4 bases, J lost 5 bases, and 17 bases lay in between. CDR3 coding DNA: TGTGCCAGCAGTTTACATGAGGGCAGGGAGACTGAAGCTTTCTTT. Its protein product is CASSLHEGRETEAFF.

This clonotype was detected only a few times. V gene TRBV6-2 or TRBV6-3 combines with J gene TRBJ2-7, with TRBD1 matching over 8 bases. The CDR3 consists of 15 residues. The germline CDR1 and CDR2 sequences are MNHEY and SVGEGT. The J segment lost 2 bases and the V segment lost 5 bases, leaving 8 bases of the junction unmatched. CDR3 bases: TGTGCCAGCAGTAGATTGGGACAGGTGACCTACGAGCAGTACTTC. This translates into CASSRLGQVTYEQYF.

The chain is built from TRBV7-9 and TRBJ2-7; possible D gene TRBD1, 6 bases. The J call is doubtful: the DNA matches TRBJ2-5 better. The CDR3 is 15 residues long. Germline loops: CDR1 SEHNR, CDR2 FQNEAQ (reference sequence). In DNA form, the CDR3 reads TGTGCCAGCAGCACCAATCCAGGGGCCCGGGAGACCCAGTACTTC. As protein: CASSTNPGARETQYF.

This clonotype was counted between two and nine times. The chain couples TRBV6-2 or TRBV6-3 to TRBJ2-7; 8 positions agree with TRBD1. Germline-derived CDR1 and CDR2 are MNHEY and SVGEGT. Trimming at V came to 0 bases and at J to 2 bases, leaving 3 bases not matched to a gene. CDR3 length: 15 amino acids. The CDR3 here is CASSYSTGVTYEQYF. CDR3 sequence (DNA): TGTGCCAGCAGTTACTCGACAGGGGTTACCTACGAGCAGTACTTC.

This chain links TRBV6-1 with TRBJ1-6; D unclear. Germline values: CDR1 MNHNS, CDR2 SASEGT. There are 15 residues in the CDR3. The germline V and J ends were trimmed by 7 bases and 5 bases, with 15 bases remaining between them. The CDR3: CASMSFGLNNSPLHF. In nucleotides, the CDR3 is TGTGCCAGCATGTCTTTCGGGCTGAATAATTCACCCCTCCACTTT.

V is TRBV7-9 and J is TRBJ1-1, with 7 nucleotides matching TRBD1. From germline, CDR1 is SEHNR and CDR2 FQNEAQ (reference sequence). V lost 5 bases, J lost 4 bases, and 13 bases stayed unmatched. The CDR3 is 16 amino acids. Here the CDR3 DNA reads TGTGCCAGCAGCCCGACAGGGCGTGGGATGAGCACTGAAGCTTTCTTT. This encodes CASSPTGRGMSTEAFF.

The chain uses TRBV12-3 or TRBV12-4 and TRBJ2-3, with D perhaps given as TRBD1 or TRBD2 (5 bases each). V dropped 4 bases and J dropped 1 base, with 15 bases sitting between them. This CDR3 is 16 amino acids long. The CDR3, as DNA: TGTGCCAGCAGTTCCCGGAGAGGGGCAGGCACAGATACGCAGTATTTT. Amino acid sequence: CASSSRRGAGTDTQYF.

The table lists this clonotype with a few counts. The V call is TRBV4-2, the J call TRBJ1-1; no firm D call. Germline-derived CDR1 and CDR2 are LGHNA and YNFKEQ. The CDR3 runs to 14 residues. Trimming left V 2 bases short and J 3 bases short, with 10 bases between. This CDR3 is CASSQTDGYTEAFF. The CDR3 nucleotides are TGTGCCAGCAGCCAAACAGACGGATACACTGAAGCTTTCTTT.

This sequence joins TRBV20-1 and TRBJ2-3, with 8 bases lining up with TRBD1. The V and J ends lost 6 bases and 6 bases, in that order; junction bases with no gene match: 20. Germline V gives CDR1 DFQATT, CDR2 SNEGSKA (reference sequence). CDR3 length equals 17 residues. CDR3 sequence: CSAVGAGGVRSLDTQYF. CDR3 bases: TGCAGTGCCGTGGGGGCAGGGGGCGTGAGGTCTCTCGATACGCAGTATTTT.

Turning to this clonotype: A read error may be the cause here, since a much bigger clone is one base away. The chain is built from TRBV7-2 and TRBJ2-1; TRBD2 matches at 10 bases. Gene TRBJ2-7 matches the end of the DNA better, so the J call may be wrong. This CDR3 is built from 15 residues. Germline lookup yields CDR1 SGHTA and CDR2 FQGNSA. CDR3: CASSPLAGNYNEQYF. In DNA form, the CDR3 reads TGTGCCAGCAGCCCACTAGCGGGGAACTACAATGAGCAGTACTTC.

The chain carries TRBV27 and TRBJ1-5; D possibly corresponds to TRBD1 (5 bases). This CDR3 has 12 residues. Deletions cut 9 bases from V and 4 bases from J, with 10 bases between. Germline V gene data show CDR1 as MNHEY and CDR2 as SMNVEV (reference sequence). CDR3 in DNA: TGTGCCAGGGGACGGAAGAATCAGCCCCAGCATTTT. Amino acid sequence: CARGRKNQPQHF.

The V gene is TRBV7-6, the J gene TRBJ1-2; D not resolved. Germline V lookup: CDR1 SGHVS, CDR2 FNYEAQ. CDR3 size: 15 residues. V shed 1 base and J shed 4 bases, with 13 bases lying between them. The DNA of the CDR3 is TGTGCCAGCAGCTTAGGGCAGGATCCCATCTATGGCTACACCTTC. Encoded protein: CASSLGQDPIYGYTF.

CDR3 DNA sequence: TGCAGTGCTAGAGATCCAATGAGCCAGCGGAACTACAATGAGCAGTACTTC. Protein sequence: CSARDPMSQRNYNEQYF. This chain links TRBV20-1 with TRBJ2-7; D perhaps matches TRBD2 (5 bases). The CDR3 length is 17 residues. Germline V gene lookup returns CDR1 DFQATT and CDR2 SNEGSKA (reference sequence). Trimming stripped 0 bases from V and 7 bases from J, with 25 bases between.